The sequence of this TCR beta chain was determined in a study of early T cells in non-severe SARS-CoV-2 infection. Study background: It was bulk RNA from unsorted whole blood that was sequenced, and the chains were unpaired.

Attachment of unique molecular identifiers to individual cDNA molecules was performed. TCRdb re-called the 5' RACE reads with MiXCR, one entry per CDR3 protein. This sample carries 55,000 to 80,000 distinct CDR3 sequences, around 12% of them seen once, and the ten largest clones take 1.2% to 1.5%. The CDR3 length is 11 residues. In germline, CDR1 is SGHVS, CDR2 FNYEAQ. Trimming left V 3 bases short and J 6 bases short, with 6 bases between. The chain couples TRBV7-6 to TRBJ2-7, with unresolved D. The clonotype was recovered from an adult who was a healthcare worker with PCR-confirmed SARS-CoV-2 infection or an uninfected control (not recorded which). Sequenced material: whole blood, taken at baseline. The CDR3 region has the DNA TGTGCCAGCAGCTTCGGGTCCGAGCAGTACTTC. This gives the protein CASSFGSEQYF.